One sample yielded the 31 T cell receptor beta chains listed below, sequenced in a study of cytomegalovirus exposure and HLA in healthy donors (dated by TCRdb to about 2017). The library was made by the immunoSEQ multiplex PCR assay. For the multiplex PCR, a mixture combining 60 forward primers for TCR Vbeta segments and 13 reverse primers for TCR Jbeta segments was used. Entries here come from immuneACCESS through TCRdb and include only in-frame sequences with V and J called. Some clones fail to appear in such tables; in the studies checked, an unresolved V gene covers under half of the shortfall, and the cause of the remainder is unknown. The sample data list 140,000 to 150,000 clones, and 70% to 80% of these were observed just once. The ten most abundant clones make up 2% to 2.5% of the sample. Specimen: PBMCs. The origin of the receptors is a woman in her late teens or twenties in good health and CMV-seropositive.

The chain combines TRBV5-4 with TRBJ1-2; possible D gene TRBD1, 6 bases. The CDR3 sequence is 13 residues long. Between the trimmed V and J ends, which lost 3 bases and 8 bases, there was a span of 14 bases. Germline lookup yields CDR1 SGHNT and CDR2 YYREEE (reference sequence). Here the CDR3 reads CASSSQGSGGYTF. CDR3 DNA: TGTGCCAGCAGCTCCCAGGGGTCTGGGGGCTACACCTTC.

The J gene is TRBJ2-7, the V gene TRBV11-1, with D possibly TRBD1 on 6 matching bases. Germline lookup yields CDR1 SGHAT and CDR2 FQDESV (reference sequence). This CDR3 is 13 amino acids long. V lost 1 base and J 4 bases, leaving 8 bases between the germline ends. CDR3 bases: TGTGCCAGCAGCTTAGGACAGGTTTACGAGCAGTACTTC. Protein: CASSLGQVYEQYF.

The chain carries TRBV5-6 and TRBJ2-1; tentative D call: TRBD2 (5 bases). V lost 0 bases and J lost 2, with 9 bases in between. Germline values: CDR1 SGHDT, CDR2 YYEEEE. The length of the CDR3 is 15 residues. The CDR3 here is CASSLEGGPYNEQFF. In DNA form, the CDR3 reads TGTGCCAGCAGCTTGGAAGGCGGGCCCTACAATGAGCAGTTCTTC.

The genes are TRBV5-4 and TRBJ1-1; D is possibly TRBD1 (6 bases). V lost 2 bases, J lost 3 bases, and 11 bases lay in between. This CDR3 is 14 amino acids long. Germline loops: CDR1 SGHNT, CDR2 YYREEE (reference sequence). The CDR3 loop reads CASSLQGGDTEAFF. CDR3 nucleotides: TGTGCCAGCAGCTTACAGGGTGGAGACACTGAAGCTTTCTTT.

The chain uses TRBV9 and TRBJ2-1; no clear D gene. The CDR3 is made up of 15 amino acids. Germline CDR1 reads SGDLS; CDR2 reads YYNGEE. V dropped 2 bases and J dropped 0 bases, with 9 bases sitting between them. CDR3 in DNA: TGTGCCAGCAGCGTTGAGGCCTTCTCCTACAATGAGCAGTTCTTC. It yields the protein CASSVEAFSYNEQFF.

This sequence joins TRBV5-1 and TRBJ2-7; no reliable D call. This CDR3 region has 14 residues. Germline assignment: CDR1 SGHRS and CDR2 YFSETQ. Trimming pared 0 bases from V and 1 base from J, leaving 8 bases between. In DNA, the CDR3 is TGCGCCAGCAGCTTGGCCGAGGTTTCCTACGAGCAGTACTTC. Its translation is CASSLAEVSYEQYF.

The chain couples TRBV29-1 to TRBJ2-1; weak D call: TRBD1 (5 bases). This CDR3 has 14 amino acids. Trimming removed 2 bases from V and 4 bases from J, with 12 bases in between. Germline lookup yields CDR1 SQVTM and CDR2 ANQGSEA. The DNA for the CDR3 is TGCAGCGTTGAAAGGTCTAGGGGTTACAATGAGCAGTTCTTC. This gives the protein CSVERSRGYNEQFF.

The chain has TRBV2 and TRBJ2-5; D not certain. With 4 bases removed from V and 0 bases from J, the gap between germline ends came to 9 bases. The length of the CDR3 is 14 residues. Germline V gene lookup returns CDR1 SNHLY and CDR2 FYNNEI. CDR3 amino acids: CASSGGSNQETQYF. CDR3 sequence (DNA): TGTGCCAGCAGTGGAGGCAGCAACCAAGAGACCCAGTACTTC.

The chain couples TRBV5-6 to TRBJ1-5, with D unresolved. V was pared by 0 bases and J by 7 bases, with 14 bases between. The CDR3 has 15 amino acids. Germline V gene data show CDR1 as SGHDT and CDR2 as YYEEEE. The chain's CDR3 is CASSLGAGLRQPQHF. The CDR3 nucleotides are TGTGCCAGCAGCTTGGGGGCAGGACTTCGGCAGCCCCAGCATTTT.

The DNA for the CDR3 is TGTGCCAGTAGTCAAACAGGGGGATTAGGTAATTCACCCCTCCACTTT. Amino acid sequence: CASSQTGGLGNSPLHF. The rearrangement links TRBV19 to TRBJ1-6; 8 positions match TRBD1. Germline V gives CDR1 LNHDA, CDR2 SQIVND (reference sequence). The CDR3 runs to 16 residues. The V gene end was trimmed by 5 bases and the J gene end by 6 bases; junction bases not matched to a gene: 9.

The chain uses TRBV9 and TRBJ2-7, with 9 bases that match TRBD1. Germline V gene lookup returns CDR1 SGDLS and CDR2 YYNGEE. CDR3 length: 13 residues. V lost 3 bases and J lost 2; bases outside the gene matches: 0. The CDR3 loop reads CASSGQGAYEQYF. CDR3 bases: TGTGCCAGCAGCGGACAGGGGGCCTACGAGCAGTACTTC.

The rearrangement links TRBV6-5 to TRBJ1-1; possibly TRBD1 for D (6 bases). V was shortened by 0 bases and J by 4 bases, with 9 bases between the two germline ends. The CDR3 sequence is 14 residues long. Per germline, CDR1 MNHEY and CDR2 SVGAGI. This chain's CDR3 is CASSYSGRGTEAFF. In DNA form, the CDR3 reads TGTGCCAGCAGTTACTCTGGCAGGGGCACTGAAGCTTTCTTT.

This sequence joins TRBV6-6 and TRBJ1-3; TRBD1 agrees at 7 bases. This CDR3 contains 15 residues. Germline loops: CDR1 MNHNY, CDR2 SVGAGI (reference sequence). V gave up 4 bases and J gave up 2 bases; unmatched junction bases: 5. The CDR3 region is CASSSRTGTGNTIYF. The CDR3 DNA reads as TGTGCCAGCAGTTCCCGGACAGGTACTGGAAACACCATATATTTT.

The CDR3 reads CASSLDEAAEAFF. The CDR3, as DNA: TGTGCCAGCAGCTTAGATGAGGCCGCTGAAGCTTTCTTT. The gene calls are TRBV11-3 and TRBJ1-1, with unresolved D. Germline V gene sequence: CDR1 SGHNT, CDR2 YENEEA. The CDR3 contains 13 residues. Trimming removed 0 bases at V and 6 bases at J, with 8 bases between.

The gene calls are TRBV6-1 and TRBJ2-7, with D perhaps TRBD2 (5 bases). Germline values: CDR1 MNHNS, CDR2 SASEGT. Between the trimmed V and J ends, which lost 2 bases and 2 bases, there was a span of 13 bases. The CDR3 extends over 15 amino acids. The CDR3 bases are TGTGCCAGCAGTGAAACCGGACTCAAAGCCTACGAGCAGTACTTC. This codes for CASSETGLKAYEQYF.

As regards this clone: At one end the junction does not follow the germline gene, possibly because of a read error. The chain employs TRBV2 and TRBJ1-1, with TRBD1 matching 7 bases. In germline, CDR1 is SNHLY, CDR2 FYNNEI. The CDR3 runs to 15 residues. The CDR3 DNA reads TGTGCCAGCAGTTCCCAGGGGGGCAGGGAAAAAAGCTTAATCTTT. Encoded protein: CASSSQGGREKSLIF.

V and J are TRBV19 and TRBJ2-7, with 12 bases that match TRBD1. Trimming took 3 bases from V and 5 from J; bases not matched to a gene: 5. The V gene's germline CDR1 is LNHDA and CDR2 SQIVND (reference sequence). This CDR3 comprises 15 residues. The CDR3 region is CASSMWGTGGDEQYF. Written as DNA, the CDR3 is TGTGCCAGTAGTATGTGGGGGACAGGGGGCGACGAGCAGTACTTC.

The V gene is TRBV19, the J gene TRBJ2-1; tentatively, D is TRBD2 (6 bases). V was trimmed by 1 base and J by 9 bases, leaving 13 bases between them. The germline V gene encodes CDR1 LNHDA and CDR2 SQIVND (reference sequence). This CDR3 is 14 amino acids long. The CDR3: CASSIGWGGAEQFF. CDR3 DNA: TGTGCCAGTAGTATAGGATGGGGCGGGGCTGAGCAGTTCTTC.

The chain has TRBV7-9 and TRBJ1-6; TRBD1 is a possible D gene (6 bases). CDR3 length equals 15 residues. Trimming shortened V by 5 bases and J by 1 base, and 9 bases separated the two germline ends. The germline CDR1 and CDR2 sequences are SEHNR and FQNEAQ (reference sequence). CDR3 nucleotides: TGTGCCAGCAGCGTACAGGGATCCTATAATTCACCCCTCCACTTT. As protein: CASSVQGSYNSPLHF. The variable domain in full, with the rest retrieved from reference TRBV7-9 and TRBJ1-6, is DTGVSQNPRHKITKRGQNVTFRCDPISEHNRLYWYRQTLGQGPEFLTYFQNEAQLEKSRLLSDRFSAERPKGSFSTLEIQRTEQGDSAMYLCASSVQGSYNSPLHFGNGTRLTVT.

The chain combines TRBV5-1 with TRBJ2-6; 9 nucleotides agree with TRBD1. The CDR3 is made up of 18 amino acids. Germline CDR1 reads SGHRS; CDR2 reads YFSETQ. The junction had 5 bases not matched to a gene; V was cut back by 1 base and J by 0 bases. The DNA for the CDR3 is TGCGCCAGCAGCTTGTTCGGGACAGGGTCCTCTGGGGCCAACGTCCTGACTTTC. Translation gives CASSLFGTGSSGANVLTF.

The chain recombines TRBV6-1 with TRBJ1-2; D remains ambiguous. V was trimmed by 4 bases and J by 1 base, leaving 16 bases between them. Germline V lookup: CDR1 MNHNS, CDR2 SASEGT. The CDR3 contains 16 residues. As DNA, the CDR3 is TGTGCCAGCAGTGTGGCCCTCATAACCCTTAACTATGGCTACACCTTC. This gives the protein CASSVALITLNYGYTF.

Remarks on this clone: One end of the junction varies from germline; a read error may be responsible. The chain uses TRBV5-4 and TRBJ1-1; D is uncertain. CDR1 SGHNT and CDR2 YYREEE come from the germline V gene (reference sequence). CDR3 length equals 12 residues. CDR3 bases: TGTGCCAGCAGCTCCGGGTACACGGAAGCTTTCTTT. Translating gives CASSSGYTEAFF.

The J gene is TRBJ1-2, the V gene TRBV15, with TRBD1 matching over 9 bases. Germline V CDR1 and CDR2: LNHNV, YYDKDF (reference sequence). Trimming cost V 5 bases and J 6 bases; bases outside gene matches: 7. The CDR3 sequence is 14 residues long. The CDR3 protein is CATSDRTGVNGYTF. The DNA for the CDR3 is TGTGCCACCAGCGATAGGACAGGGGTTAATGGCTACACCTTC.

The table lists this clone with a few counts. J is TRBJ1-2 and V is TRBV7-2; 7 bases fit TRBD1. Per germline, CDR1 SGHTA and CDR2 FQGNSA. There are 15 residues in the CDR3. Trimming at V came to 5 bases and at J to 2 bases, leaving 8 bases not matched to a gene. The CDR3 coding sequence is TGTGCCAGCAGCCCAGCTGGGGGACAGAACTATGGCTACACCTTC. Translated, it gives CASSPAGGQNYGYTF.

The chain has TRBV5-8 and TRBJ1-5; a possible D gene is TRBD1 (6 bases). This CDR3 region has 15 residues. V lost 0 bases, J lost 1 base, and 8 bases lay in between. Per germline, CDR1 SGHTS and CDR2 YDEGEE. The chain's CDR3 is CASSLDRASNQPQHF. In nucleotides, the CDR3 is TGTGCCAGCAGCTTGGACAGGGCAAGCAATCAGCCCCAGCATTTT.

The chain carries TRBV6-5 and TRBJ2-7; 11 bases are shared with TRBD1. With V trimmed by 5 bases and J by 0 bases, 3 bases remained unmatched. This CDR3 has 15 residues. The germline V gene encodes CDR1 MNHEY and CDR2 SVGAGI. CDR3 sequence reads: CASSPGTGGSYEQYF. CDR3 nucleotides: TGTGCCAGCAGTCCGGGGACAGGGGGCTCCTACGAGCAGTACTTC.

V gene TRBV25-1 combines with J gene TRBJ2-3; a weak D match, TRBD2 (7 bases). Trimming took 0 bases from V and 2 from J, leaving 12 bases between them. The CDR3 runs to 16 residues. Germline V gene sequence: CDR1 MGHDK, CDR2 SYGVNS. CDR3 DNA: TGTGCCAGCAGTGAATATAGGGGGGGAGCCACAGATACGCAGTATTTT. Amino acids: CASSEYRGGATDTQYF.

V usage is TRBV18 and J usage is TRBJ1-5; 7 bases map to TRBD1. CDR1 KGHSH and CDR2 LQKENI come from the germline V gene. This CDR3 is built from 15 residues. V shed 0 bases and J 4 bases; nucleotides not matched to a gene: 3. The CDR3 spells CASSPPGTVNQPQHF. The CDR3, as DNA: TGTGCCAGCTCACCACCGGGGACAGTAAATCAGCCCCAGCATTTT.

The chain carries TRBV19 and TRBJ1-3, with D possibly matching TRBD1 (5 bases). The CDR3 has 16 amino acids. Trimming removed 6 bases from V and 0 bases from J, with 15 bases in between. Germline CDR1 is LNHDA and CDR2 is SQIVND (reference sequence). CDR3 amino acids: CASSGVTGDSGNTIYF. The CDR3 region has the DNA TGTGCCAGTAGCGGTGTAACAGGAGACTCTGGAAACACCATATATTTT.

The V gene is TRBV10-3, the J gene TRBJ2-1, with D unclear. Germline-derived CDR1 and CDR2 are ENHRY and SYGVKD. CDR3 length: 16 residues. V was trimmed by 0 bases and J by 3 bases, leaving 12 bases between them. The CDR3 here is CAISESTSRFYNEQFF. In nucleotides, the CDR3 is TGTGCCATCAGTGAGTCAACCTCTAGGTTCTACAATGAGCAGTTCTTC.

The chain combines TRBV29-1 with TRBJ2-3; 7 nucleotides match TRBD1. The junction had 4 bases not matched to a gene; V was cut back by 4 bases and J by 0 bases. Germline V CDR1 and CDR2: SQVTM, ANQGSEA. The CDR3 totals 14 residues. CDR3 sequence: CSVVLRGSTDTQYF. The CDR3 region has the DNA TGCAGCGTTGTGCTCAGGGGGAGCACAGATACGCAGTATTTT.